This T cell receptor (beta chain) was retrieved from a study of T cell responses to AZD1222 COVID-19 vaccine. Data came from immunoSEQ multiplex PCR; TCRdb stores just in-frame clones and leaves some out. The sample contains some 150,000 clones, roughly 90% of which appear only once. The CDR3 covers 13 residues. The germline gives CDR1 MGHRA, CDR2 YSYEKL. V gave up 6 bases and J gave up 6 bases; unmatched junction bases: 5. The sequence came from an adult who received the AZD1222 COVID-19 vaccine. The V call is TRBV4-1, the J call TRBJ2-1; 7 nucleotides agree with TRBD2. Here the sequenced sample was peripheral blood, taken 28 days after the second AZD1222 dose. CDR3 sequence reads: CASSRLAVNEQFF. CDR3 DNA: TGCGCCAGCAGTCGACTAGCTGTCAATGAGCAGTTCTTC.